This T cell receptor beta chain was recovered during a study of shared clonotypes between healthy human individuals. The germline gives CDR1 MDHEN, CDR2 SYDVKM. The CDR3 is 14 residues long. Trimming removed 6 bases at V and 7 bases at J, with 16 bases between. The data were produced by immunoSEQ multiplex PCR, yet TCRdb's version contains in-frame clones alone and is incomplete. The sample lists fewer than 2.5 million clones, 93% occurring once. Caucasian adults living in Nashville, Tennessee, provided all samples. Comments on this clone: Its antigen is unknown.

Study-level results: The sampled material consisted only of blood, and tissue repertoires are likely to differ.

Sequencing input: naive CD4+ T cells from PBMCs. Stated subset: CD45RA+ positively selected. The rearrangement links TRBV28 to TRBJ1-5; D gene unclear. The source is a man aged 18 to 30 in good health. Some clones in this sample may be carry-over from other donors' samples. The CDR3 sequence: CASSPSDARQPQHF. In DNA, the CDR3 is TGTGCCAGCAGCCCCTCGGATGCGAGACAGCCCCAGCATTTT.